The source of this TCR beta chain is a study of cytomegalovirus exposure and HLA in healthy donors. The PCR made use of 60 Vbeta and 13 Jbeta primers. Data came from immunoSEQ multiplex PCR; TCRdb stores just in-frame clones and leaves some out. The profile shows 150,000 to 160,000 clones, roughly 84% of them singletons. This CDR3 comprises 13 residues. Germline V gene lookup returns CDR1 MNHNS and CDR2 SASEGT. J gave up 5 bases and V 6 bases, and 4 bases lay outside the gene matches. What was sequenced was PBMCs. This chain uses TRBV6-1 with TRBJ1-1; 9 nucleotides line up with TRBD1. The clonotype originates from a woman in her late teens or twenties in good health and CMV-seronegative. The CDR3 spells CASRGTGRTEAFF. In DNA, the CDR3 is TGTGCCAGCAGAGGGACAGGGAGAACTGAAGCTTTCTTT.